The rows below give T cell receptor beta chains drawn from one sample of a study of shared clonotypes between healthy human individuals. Using immunoSEQ multiplex PCR, the repertoire was profiled, and TCRdb retains in-frame clones only, with some absent. The table records more than 900,000 clones, 78% of them present only once. Sample: memory CD4+ T cells from PBMCs. The receptors here all came from a young man in good health. Some clones in this sample may be carry-over from other donors' samples. CDR3s include the opening cysteine and the closing phenylalanine or tryptophan. Fields, in order: CDR3 protein, CDR3 DNA, D gene, J gene, V gene, clone size. A D gene is named only where the DNA matches it firmly. Clone size is stated in some rows and not others, as once, few, many or a class when expanded.

CASSLEGLAGTDTQYF,TGTGCCAGCAGCTTAGAAGGTCTAGCGGGAACAGATACGCAGTATTTT,TRBD2,TRBJ2-3,TRBV11-2,once
CASSPRTSEGGEQYF,TGTGCCAGCAGCCCCCGGACTAGCGAGGGAGGCGAGCAGTACTTC,TRBD2,TRBJ2-7,TRBV7-9,many
CASSEGGLAGPDTQYF,TGTGCCAGCAGTGAAGGGGGGCTAGCGGGACCAGATACGCAGTATTTT,TRBD2,TRBJ2-3,TRBV6-4,once
CSAWTRVEQYF,TGCAGTGCTTGGACTAGGGTCGAGCAGTACTTC,TRBD2,TRBJ2-7,TRBV20-1,NA
CATSLDRVGYEQYF,TGTGCCACCAGCCTCGACAGGGTTGGGTACGAGCAGTACTTC,TRBD1,TRBJ2-7,TRBV15,NA
CASSFLRGSGKTQYF,TGTGCCAGCAGCTTCCTCCGCGGGAGCGGAAAGACCCAGTACTTC,TRBD2,TRBJ2-5,TRBV7-2,NA
CASSLLGGKETQYF,TGTGCCAGCAGCTTGCTCGGCGGAAAAGAGACCCAGTACTTC,NA,TRBJ2-5,TRBV5-4,NA
CASSLEYEQYF,TGTGCCAGCAGCTTGGAGTACGAGCAGTACTTC,NA,TRBJ2-7,TRBV5-8,NA
CASSLSGSGRTGELFF,TGTGCCAGCAGCTTAAGTGGGAGCGGCAGGACCGGGGAGCTGTTTTTT,NA,TRBJ2-2,TRBV7-9,NA
CASSLSPAGAYEQYF,TGTGCCAGCAGCTTATCCCCAGCGGGAGCCTACGAGCAGTACTTC,TRBD2,TRBJ2-7,TRBV7-2,NA
CASSRSNRENEQYF,TGTGCCAGCAGCCGCTCCAACAGGGAGAACGAGCAGTACTTC,NA,TRBJ2-7,TRBV11-2,NA
CASSWDADNPFF,TGTGCCAGCAGCTGGGACGCCGACAATCCGTTTTTT,NA,TRBJ1-4,TRBV6-1,NA
CASSLSGMKGEQFF,TGCGCCAGCAGCCTAAGCGGGATGAAGGGGGAGCAGTTCTTC,TRBD2,TRBJ2-1,TRBV5-1,NA
CASSLAGVAGNTIYF,TGTGCCAGCAGCTTGGCGGGGGTAGCTGGAAACACCATATATTTT,NA,TRBJ1-3,TRBV7-9,NA
CASSESLAFEKLFF,TGTGCCAGCAGTGAATCGCTTGCGTTTGAAAAACTGTTTTTT,NA,TRBJ1-4,TRBV2,NA
CASSPIGRETQYF,TGTGCCAGCTCACCAATTGGGCGGGAGACCCAGTACTTC,NA,TRBJ2-5,TRBV18,NA
CASSRAVWTGGTYEQYF,TGTGCCAGTAGTAGGGCGGTGTGGACGGGAGGGACATACGAGCAGTACTTC,TRBD2,TRBJ2-7,TRBV19,NA
CASSPGLRVAAFLPHEQFF,TGTGCCAGCAGCCCCGGGCTTCGAGTAGCGGCCTTCCTCCCCCATGAGCAGTTCTTC,NA,TRBJ2-1,TRBV7-9,once
CASSLGNNEQFF,TGTGCCAGCAGCTTAGGTAACAATGAGCAGTTCTTC,NA,TRBJ2-1,TRBV7-9,few
CASSLYSNLNTGELFF,TGTGCCAGCAGTTTATATTCGAACCTAAACACCGGGGAGCTGTTTTTT,NA,TRBJ2-2,TRBV27,NA
CASSTDRANQPQHF,TGTGCCAGCAGCACGGACAGGGCCAATCAGCCCCAGCATTTT,TRBD1,TRBJ1-5,TRBV7-9,NA
CAWSSFSGRAGSSEQFF,TGTGCCTGGAGTTCTTTTAGCGGGAGGGCCGGATCCTCTGAGCAGTTCTTC,TRBD2,TRBJ2-1,TRBV30,NA